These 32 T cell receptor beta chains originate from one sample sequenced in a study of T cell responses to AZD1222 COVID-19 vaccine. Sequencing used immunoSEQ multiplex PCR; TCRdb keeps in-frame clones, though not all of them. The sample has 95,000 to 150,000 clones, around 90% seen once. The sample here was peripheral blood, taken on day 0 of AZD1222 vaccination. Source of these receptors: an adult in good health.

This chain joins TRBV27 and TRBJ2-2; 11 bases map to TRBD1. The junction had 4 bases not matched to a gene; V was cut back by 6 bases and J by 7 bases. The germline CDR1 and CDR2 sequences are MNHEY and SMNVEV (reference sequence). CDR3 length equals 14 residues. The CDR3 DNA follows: TGTGCCAGCAGGGGACAGGGGGAAAACGGGGAGCTGTTTTTT. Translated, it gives CASRGQGENGELFF.

The CDR3 DNA sequence: TGTGCCAGCAGCGCGAAAGGGACAGGAACTCTCTCCTACGAGCAGTACTTC. Its translation is CASSAKGTGTLSYEQYF. This rearrangement joins TRBV2 to TRBJ2-7; TRBD1 agrees at 8 bases. The CDR3 sequence is 17 residues long. The V segment lost 6 bases and the J segment 0 bases; nucleotides outside the gene matches: 13. The germline gives CDR1 SNHLY, CDR2 FYNNEI.

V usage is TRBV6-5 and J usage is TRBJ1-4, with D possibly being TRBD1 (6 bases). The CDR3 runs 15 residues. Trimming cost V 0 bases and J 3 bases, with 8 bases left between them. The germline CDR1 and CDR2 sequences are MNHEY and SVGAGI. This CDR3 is CASSYSDRPNEKLFF. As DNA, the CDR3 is TGTGCCAGCAGTTACTCCGACAGGCCTAATGAAAAACTGTTTTTT.

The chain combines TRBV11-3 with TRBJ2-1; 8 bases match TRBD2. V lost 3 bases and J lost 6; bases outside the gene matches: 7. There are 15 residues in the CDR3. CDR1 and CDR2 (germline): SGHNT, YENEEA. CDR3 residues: CASSLGLGRSNEQFF. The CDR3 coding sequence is TGTGCCAGCAGCTTGGGACTAGGGAGGTCCAATGAGCAGTTCTTC.

The CDR3 loop reads CATSDSGLTSNQPQHF. The CDR3 DNA reads TGTGCCACCAGTGACTCGGGACTCACGAGCAATCAGCCCCAGCATTTT. The chain uses TRBV24-1 and TRBJ1-5, with D maybe TRBD1 (5 bases). With 4 bases removed from V and 1 base from J, the gap between germline ends came to 13 bases. CDR1 and CDR2 from the germline V gene are KGHDR and SFDVKD. The CDR3 sequence is 16 residues long.

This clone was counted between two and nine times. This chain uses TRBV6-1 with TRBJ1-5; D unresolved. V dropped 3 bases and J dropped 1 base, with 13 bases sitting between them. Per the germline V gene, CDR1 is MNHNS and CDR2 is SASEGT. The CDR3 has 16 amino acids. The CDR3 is CASSDLGRGSNQPQHF. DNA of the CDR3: TGTGCCAGCAGTGATTTAGGACGGGGAAGCAATCAGCCCCAGCATTTT.

The CDR3 region has the DNA TGCGCCAGCAGCCCAGGGGTGGGGAGGCCAGATACGCAGTATTTT. Amino acids: CASSPGVGRPDTQYF. The gene calls are TRBV5-1 and TRBJ2-3; D tentatively reads TRBD1 or TRBD2 (6 bases each). The germline V gene encodes CDR1 SGHRS and CDR2 YFSETQ. V was clipped by 4 bases and J by 4 bases, with 16 bases between them. The CDR3 extends over 15 amino acids.

CDR3 nucleotides: TGTGCCAGCAGCTTAGGTATCCTAGCTTTCTTT. This sequence encodes CASSLGILAFF. The chain is built from TRBV7-9 and TRBJ1-1; D uncertain. Trimming removed 1 base from V and 10 bases from J, with 7 bases in between. CDR1 is SEHNR and CDR2 is FQNEAQ in the germline V gene (reference sequence). The CDR3 runs to 11 residues.

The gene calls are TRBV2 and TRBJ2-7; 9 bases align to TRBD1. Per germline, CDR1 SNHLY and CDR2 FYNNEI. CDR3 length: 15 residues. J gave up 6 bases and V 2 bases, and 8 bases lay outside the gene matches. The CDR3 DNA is TGTGCCAGCAGTGAAAGGGACAGGGACATTTCCGAGCAGTACTTC. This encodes CASSERDRDISEQYF.

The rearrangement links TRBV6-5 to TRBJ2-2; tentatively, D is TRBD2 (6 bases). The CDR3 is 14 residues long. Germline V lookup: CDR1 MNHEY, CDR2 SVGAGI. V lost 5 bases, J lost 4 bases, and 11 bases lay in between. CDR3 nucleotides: TGTGCCAGCAGTCGGGGGTTAGGCACCGGGGAGCTGTTTTTT. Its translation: CASSRGLGTGELFF.

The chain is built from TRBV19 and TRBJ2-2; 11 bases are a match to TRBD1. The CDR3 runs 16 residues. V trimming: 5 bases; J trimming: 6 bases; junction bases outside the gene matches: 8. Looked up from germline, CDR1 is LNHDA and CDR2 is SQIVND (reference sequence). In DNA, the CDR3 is TGTGCCAGTAGTCCTTGGACAGGGGGCTTTGCCGGGGAGCTGTTTTTT. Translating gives CASSPWTGGFAGELFF.

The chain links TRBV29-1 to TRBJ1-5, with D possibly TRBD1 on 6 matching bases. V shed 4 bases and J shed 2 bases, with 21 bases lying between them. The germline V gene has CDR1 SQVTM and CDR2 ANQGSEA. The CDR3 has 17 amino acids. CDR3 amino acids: CSVALLSGGEGNQPQHF. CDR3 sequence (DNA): TGCAGCGTTGCGCTGTTAAGTGGGGGCGAGGGCAATCAGCCCCAGCATTTT.

CDR3 DNA sequence: TGTGCCAGCTCATCACTAGCGGGGACTAACACCGGGGAGCTGTTTTTT. Amino acids: CASSSLAGTNTGELFF. This chain links TRBV18 with TRBJ2-2; the match to TRBD2 covers 10 bases. From germline, CDR1 is KGHSH and CDR2 LQKENI. The CDR3 has 16 amino acids. After removal of 5 bases from V and 2 bases from J, the junction contained 5 bases not matched to a gene.

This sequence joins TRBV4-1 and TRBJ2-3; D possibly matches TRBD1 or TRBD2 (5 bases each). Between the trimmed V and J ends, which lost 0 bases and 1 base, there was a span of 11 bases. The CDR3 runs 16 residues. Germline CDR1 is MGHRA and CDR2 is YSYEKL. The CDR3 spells CASSQEGRDGTDTQYF. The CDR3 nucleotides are TGCGCCAGCAGCCAAGAGGGCAGGGACGGCACAGATACGCAGTATTTT.

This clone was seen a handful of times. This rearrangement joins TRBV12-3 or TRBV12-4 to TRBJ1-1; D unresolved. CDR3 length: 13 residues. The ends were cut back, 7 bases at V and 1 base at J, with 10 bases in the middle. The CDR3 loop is CASTPGGNTEAFF. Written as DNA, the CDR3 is TGTGCCAGCACCCCAGGAGGGAACACTGAAGCTTTCTTT.

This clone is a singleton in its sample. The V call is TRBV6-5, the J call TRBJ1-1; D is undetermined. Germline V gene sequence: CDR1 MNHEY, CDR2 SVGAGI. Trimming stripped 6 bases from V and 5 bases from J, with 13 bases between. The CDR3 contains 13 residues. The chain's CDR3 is CASSGVSGTEAFF. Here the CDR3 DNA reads TGTGCCAGCAGCGGAGTATCGGGAACTGAAGCTTTCTTT.

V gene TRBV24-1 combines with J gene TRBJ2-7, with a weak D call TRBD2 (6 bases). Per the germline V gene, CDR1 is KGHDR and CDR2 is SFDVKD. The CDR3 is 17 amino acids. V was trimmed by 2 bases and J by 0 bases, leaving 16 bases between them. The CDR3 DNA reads TGTGCCACCAGTGATTCGACAATTGGGGGGAACTCCTACGAGCAGTACTTC. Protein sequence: CATSDSTIGGNSYEQYF.

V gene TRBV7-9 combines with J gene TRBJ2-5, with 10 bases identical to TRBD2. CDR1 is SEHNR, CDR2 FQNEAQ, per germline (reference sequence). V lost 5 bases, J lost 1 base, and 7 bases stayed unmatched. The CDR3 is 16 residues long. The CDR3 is CASSAGTSGTQETQYF. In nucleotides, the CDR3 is TGTGCCAGCAGCGCCGGCACTAGCGGGACCCAAGAGACCCAGTACTTC.

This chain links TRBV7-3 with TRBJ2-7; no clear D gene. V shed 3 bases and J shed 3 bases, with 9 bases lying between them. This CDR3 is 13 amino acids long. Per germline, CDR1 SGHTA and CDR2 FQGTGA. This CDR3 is CASSLDGDYEQYF. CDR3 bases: TGTGCCAGCAGCTTGGACGGCGACTACGAGCAGTACTTC.

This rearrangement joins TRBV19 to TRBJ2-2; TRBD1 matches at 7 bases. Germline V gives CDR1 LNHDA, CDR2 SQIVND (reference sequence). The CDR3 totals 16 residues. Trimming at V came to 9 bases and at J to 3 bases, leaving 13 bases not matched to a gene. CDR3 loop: CASYKGGSGYTGELFF. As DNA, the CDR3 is TGTGCCAGCTATAAAGGGGGCAGTGGATACACCGGGGAGCTGTTTTTT.

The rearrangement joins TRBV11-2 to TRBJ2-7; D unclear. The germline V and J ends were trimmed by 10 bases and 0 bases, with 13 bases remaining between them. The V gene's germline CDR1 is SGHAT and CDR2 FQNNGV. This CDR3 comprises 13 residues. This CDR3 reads CATAFADSYEQYF. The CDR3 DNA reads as TGTGCCACGGCATTTGCGGACTCCTACGAGCAGTACTTC.

The CDR3 region is CASKKDLDTEAFF. The CDR3 DNA sequence: TGTGCCAGCAAGAAGGATTTGGACACTGAAGCTTTCTTT. The chain links TRBV2 to TRBJ1-1, with D uncertain. The germline V gene encodes CDR1 SNHLY and CDR2 FYNNEI. V lost 7 bases and J 3 bases, leaving 12 bases between the germline ends. The CDR3 totals 13 residues.

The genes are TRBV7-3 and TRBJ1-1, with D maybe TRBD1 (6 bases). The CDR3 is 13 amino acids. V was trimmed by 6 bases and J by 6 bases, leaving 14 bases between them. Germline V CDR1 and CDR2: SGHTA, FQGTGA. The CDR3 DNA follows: TGTGCCAGCAGTCCCGAGGGGGTGGCTGAAGCTTTCTTT. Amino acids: CASSPEGVAEAFF.

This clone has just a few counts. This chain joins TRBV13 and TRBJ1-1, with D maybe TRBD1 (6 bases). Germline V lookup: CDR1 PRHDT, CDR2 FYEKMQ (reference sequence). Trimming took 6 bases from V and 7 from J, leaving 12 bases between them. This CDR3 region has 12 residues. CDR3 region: CASSRIRGEAFF. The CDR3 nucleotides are TGTGCCAGCAGTCGAATCAGGGGTGAAGCTTTCTTT.

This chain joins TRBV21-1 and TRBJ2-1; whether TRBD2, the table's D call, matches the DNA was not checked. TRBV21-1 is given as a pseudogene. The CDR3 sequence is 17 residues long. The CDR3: CASSKAPWEGSYNEQFF. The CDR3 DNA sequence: TGTGCCAGCAGCAAAGCTCCCTGGGAGGGTTCCTACAATGAGCAGTTCTTC.

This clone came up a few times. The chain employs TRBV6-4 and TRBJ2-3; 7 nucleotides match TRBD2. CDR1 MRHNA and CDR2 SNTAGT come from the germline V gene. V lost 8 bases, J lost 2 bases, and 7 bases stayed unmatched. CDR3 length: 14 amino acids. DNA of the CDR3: TGTGCCAGCTCAACTAGCGTACTCACAGATACGCAGTATTTT. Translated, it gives CASSTSVLTDTQYF.

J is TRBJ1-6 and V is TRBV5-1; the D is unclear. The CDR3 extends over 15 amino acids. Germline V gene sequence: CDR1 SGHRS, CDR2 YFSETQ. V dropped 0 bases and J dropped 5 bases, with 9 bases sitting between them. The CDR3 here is CASSLEGSHNSPLHF. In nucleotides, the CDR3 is TGCGCCAGCAGCTTGGAGGGCAGTCATAATTCACCCCTCCACTTT.

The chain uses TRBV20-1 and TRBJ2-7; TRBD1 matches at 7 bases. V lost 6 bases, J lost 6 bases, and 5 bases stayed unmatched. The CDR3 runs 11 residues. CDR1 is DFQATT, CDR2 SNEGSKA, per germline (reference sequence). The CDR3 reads CSAETGAEQYF. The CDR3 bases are TGCAGTGCGGAAACAGGGGCCGAGCAGTACTTC.

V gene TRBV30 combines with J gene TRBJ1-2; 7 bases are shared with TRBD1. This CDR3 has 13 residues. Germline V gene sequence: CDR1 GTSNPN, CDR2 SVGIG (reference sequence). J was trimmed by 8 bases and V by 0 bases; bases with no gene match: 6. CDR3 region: CAWSVGGPRGYTF. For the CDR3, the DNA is TGTGCCTGGAGTGTAGGGGGCCCCCGGGGCTACACCTTC.

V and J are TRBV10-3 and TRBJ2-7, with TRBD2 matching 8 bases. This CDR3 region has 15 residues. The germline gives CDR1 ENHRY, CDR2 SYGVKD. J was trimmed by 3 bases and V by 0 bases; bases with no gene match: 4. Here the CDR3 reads CAISESGLGNYEQYF. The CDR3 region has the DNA TGTGCCATCAGTGAGTCGGGACTAGGTAACTACGAGCAGTACTTC.

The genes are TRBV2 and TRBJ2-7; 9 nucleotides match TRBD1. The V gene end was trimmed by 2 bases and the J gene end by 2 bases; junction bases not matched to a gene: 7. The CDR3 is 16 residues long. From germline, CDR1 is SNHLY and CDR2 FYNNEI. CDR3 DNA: TGTGCCAGCAGTGAATTCGGGACAGGGCGCCCCTACGAGCAGTACTTC. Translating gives CASSEFGTGRPYEQYF. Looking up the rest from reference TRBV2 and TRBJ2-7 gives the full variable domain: EPEVTQTPSHQVTQMGQEVILRCVPISNHLYFYWYRQILGQKVEFLVSFYNNEISEKSEIFDDQFSVERPDGSNFTLKIRSTKLEDSAMYFCASSEFGTGRPYEQYFGPGTRLTVT.

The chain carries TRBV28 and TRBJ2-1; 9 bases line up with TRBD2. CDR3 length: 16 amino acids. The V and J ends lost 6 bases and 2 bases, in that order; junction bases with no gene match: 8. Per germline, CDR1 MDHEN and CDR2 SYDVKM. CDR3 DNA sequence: TGTGCCAGCAGGCAGGGACTAGCTGACACCTACAATGAGCAGTTCTTC. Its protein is CASRQGLADTYNEQFF.